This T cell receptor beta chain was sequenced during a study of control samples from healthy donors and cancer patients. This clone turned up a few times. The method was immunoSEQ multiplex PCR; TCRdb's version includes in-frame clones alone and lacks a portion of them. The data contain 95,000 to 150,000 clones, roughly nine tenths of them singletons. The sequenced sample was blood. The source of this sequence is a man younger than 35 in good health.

CDR3 sequence reads: CASSSGRGGNEQFF. The CDR3 DNA follows: TGTGCCAGCTCTAGCGGGAGAGGGGGCAATGAGCAGTTCTTC. The V gene is TRBV7-2, the J gene TRBJ2-1, with TRBD2 matching 10 bases. Germline V lookup: CDR1 SGHTA, CDR2 FQGNSA. Trimming took 8 bases from V and 6 from J; bases not matched to a gene: 7. The CDR3 is 14 residues long.